This TCR beta chain was recovered during a study of long-term antiretroviral therapy in people with HIV. The study, taken as a whole, reports: Dominance of pre-ART expanded clones persisted, fluctuating and often declining after ART. Whereas controls had wider CDR3 length ranges, HIV repertoires had narrower ones.

Of note for this clone: Antigen: not known.

CDR3 length: 13 amino acids. Trimming took 9 bases from V and 2 from J, leaving 12 bases between them. CDR1 SNHLY and CDR2 FYNNEI come from the germline V gene. The immunoSEQ assay was v3.0, run at survey level. Sequencing used immunoSEQ multiplex PCR; TCRdb keeps in-frame clones, though not all of them. The sample lists over 35,000 clones; roughly 78% were seen once. The origin of this receptor is a man between 25 and 39 years old with HIV. The source was unsorted PBMCs, collected 3.4 years after starting antiretroviral therapy. The V gene is TRBV2, the J gene TRBJ2-3; D is tentatively TRBD1 or TRBD2 (5 bases each). CDR3: CARPSGPTDTQYF. CDR3 in DNA: TGTGCCAGACCCTCGGGACCCACAGATACGCAGTATTTT.